A single sample is the source of the 20 T cell receptor beta chains below, sequenced in a study of CD8+ T cells in alopecia areata. Investigators isolated RNA and reverse transcribed it into cDNA to act as the sequencing template. Sequencing was performed with immunoSEQ multiplex PCR; in TCRdb, only in-frame clones are kept and a portion is missing. The table records fewer than 110,000 clones, 55% of them present only once. The specimen was CD4+ T cells sorted from blood. The receptors originated from a human donor in good health.

This chain links TRBV4-2 with TRBJ1-2, with TRBD1 as a possible D gene (6 bases). The CDR3 is 16 amino acids. CDR1 is LGHNA and CDR2 is YNFKEQ in the germline V gene. Trimming took off 0 bases at V and 7 bases at J, with 18 bases between the two ends. The CDR3 region has the DNA TGTGCCAGCAGCCAAGACTGGGGGCAGCGGCGGGGTGGCTACACCTTC. It specifies CASSQDWGQRRGGYTF.

The V call is TRBV30, the J call TRBJ2-7; 9 nucleotides line up with TRBD1. J was trimmed by 4 bases and V by 0 bases; bases with no gene match: 16. The germline V gene encodes CDR1 GTSNPN and CDR2 SVGIG (reference sequence). This CDR3 region has 18 residues. The CDR3 nucleotides are TGTGCCTGGAGTGTAAAGGGGCGGACAGGGGCTTCGGTGTACGAGCAGTACTTC. Amino acids: CAWSVKGRTGASVYEQYF.

This rearrangement joins TRBV5-1 to TRBJ1-2; D may be TRBD1 (6 bases). The germline V gene encodes CDR1 SGHRS and CDR2 YFSETQ. Trimming removed 2 bases from V and 3 bases from J, with 8 bases in between. The CDR3 covers 13 residues. CDR3 bases: TGCGCCAGCAGCTTCCGGACAGACTATGGCTACACCTTC. Translation gives CASSFRTDYGYTF. Full variable domain (outside the CDR3, taken from reference TRBV5-1 and TRBJ1-2): KAGVTQTPRYLIKTRGQQVTLSCSPISGHRSVSWYQQTPGQGLQFLFEYFSETQRNKGNFPGRFSGRQFSNSRSEMNVSTLELGDSALYLCASSFRTDYGYTFGSGTRLTVV.

CDR3 sequence: CAWNGGSYEQYF. The DNA of the CDR3 is TGTGCCTGGAACGGGGGTTCCTACGAGCAGTACTTC. J is TRBJ2-7 and V is TRBV30; D is perhaps TRBD2 (6 bases). Between the trimmed V and J ends, which lost 4 bases and 1 base, there was a span of 8 bases. The CDR3 loop spans 12 amino acids. Looked up from germline, CDR1 is GTSNPN and CDR2 is SVGIG (reference sequence). Filled out from reference TRBV30 and TRBJ2-7, the complete variable domain reads SQTIHQWPATLVQPVGSPLSLECTVEGTSNPNLYWYRQAAGRGLQLLFYSVGIGQISSEVPQNLSASRPQDRQFILSSKKLLLSDSGFYLCAWNGGSYEQYFGPGTRLTVT.

V usage is TRBV7-2 and J usage is TRBJ2-4; D is undetermined. CDR1 is SGHTA, CDR2 FQGNSA, per germline. The CDR3 covers 16 residues. V was pared by 2 bases and J by 0 bases, with 11 bases between. The CDR3 here is CASSLSETLAKNIQYF. In nucleotides, the CDR3 is TGTGCCAGCAGCTTAAGCGAAACATTAGCCAAAAACATTCAGTACTTC.

J is TRBJ2-7 and V is TRBV28; no firm D call. Trimming cost V 2 bases and J 3 bases, with 8 bases left between them. CDR1 and CDR2 (germline): MDHEN, SYDVKM. There are 13 residues in the CDR3. CDR3 sequence (DNA): TGTGCCAGCAGTTTAGGACCCGGCTACGAGCAGTACTTC. Its translation is CASSLGPGYEQYF.

The table lists this clone with a count of one. The chain couples TRBV27 to TRBJ1-5, with 9 bases aligning to TRBD1. Germline V lookup: CDR1 MNHEY, CDR2 SMNVEV (reference sequence). CDR3 length equals 13 residues. J was trimmed by 10 bases and V by 10 bases; bases with no gene match: 11. CDR3 nucleotide sequence: TGTGCCACCGGCGACAGGGGGGCGCAACCCCAGCATTTT. Protein product: CATGDRGAQPQHF.

The chain combines TRBV6-5 with TRBJ1-2; the D gene is possibly TRBD1 (6 bases). V dropped 4 bases and J dropped 3 bases, with 18 bases sitting between them. The germline CDR1 and CDR2 sequences are MNHEY and SVGAGI. The CDR3 is made up of 16 amino acids. The CDR3 sequence: CASSFDGFGQHYGYTF. CDR3 DNA: TGTGCCAGCAGTTTTGACGGATTTGGACAGCACTATGGCTACACCTTC.

The gene calls are TRBV2 and TRBJ2-3, with D perhaps TRBD2 (5 bases). Germline V gives CDR1 SNHLY, CDR2 FYNNEI. Between the trimmed V and J ends, which lost 3 bases and 7 bases, there was a span of 23 bases. The CDR3 loop spans 17 amino acids. This CDR3 reads CASSDGERPGGWNTQYF. The CDR3 nucleotides read TGTGCCAGCAGTGACGGCGAGCGGCCCGGCGGGTGGAATACGCAGTATTTT.

CDR3 nucleotides: TGTGCCAGCCGACTAGCGGGGGGAACAGATACGCAGTATTTT. It is translated as CASRLAGGTDTQYF. The chain has TRBV2 and TRBJ2-3, with 13 bases aligning to TRBD2. The CDR3 totals 14 residues. Germline values: CDR1 SNHLY, CDR2 FYNNEI. J lost 3 bases, V lost 8 bases, and 2 bases had no gene match.

This rearrangement joins TRBV28 to TRBJ1-6; TRBD1 matches at 7 bases. There are 14 residues in the CDR3. Unmatched junction bases numbered 11, after V lost 3 bases and J lost 15 bases. In germline, CDR1 is MDHEN, CDR2 SYDVKM. The CDR3 is CASSFRDSSGGLHF. The CDR3, as DNA: TGTGCCAGCAGTTTTAGGGACAGCAGCGGGGGCCTCCACTTT.

The V gene is TRBV15, the J gene TRBJ1-6; 10 bases agree with TRBD1. Germline V CDR1 and CDR2: LNHNV, YYDKDF (reference sequence). V lost 5 bases and J lost 7; bases outside the gene matches: 11. The length of the CDR3 is 17 residues. The CDR3 region has the DNA TGTGCCACCAGCTACTCTTTCGGGACAGGGGCCAATTCACCCCTCCACTTT. Encoded protein: CATSYSFGTGANSPLHF.

This clone was detected a few times. The chain recombines TRBV29-1 with TRBJ2-7; unclear D gene. Germline V gene lookup returns CDR1 SQVTM and CDR2 ANQGSEA. The CDR3 extends over 11 amino acids. V shed 6 bases and J shed 4 bases, with 10 bases lying between them. The CDR3 region has the DNA TGCAGCGTAGCCGGCGTGTACGAGCAGTACTTC. Its protein is CSVAGVYEQYF.

The rearrangement uses TRBV30 and TRBJ2-7, with TRBD2 as a possible D gene (6 bases). The CDR3 length is 17 residues. Germline lookup yields CDR1 GTSNPN and CDR2 SVGIG (reference sequence). The germline V and J ends were trimmed by 2 bases and 3 bases, with 23 bases remaining between them. The CDR3: CAWSIGGKYANHYEQYF. For the CDR3, the DNA is TGTGCCTGGAGTATTGGGGGGAAATACGCTAATCACTACGAGCAGTACTTC.

This clone was counted only a few times. This chain joins TRBV5-1 and TRBJ1-1; D gene uncertain. Germline V gene data show CDR1 as SGHRS and CDR2 as YFSETQ. Trimming pared 0 bases from V and 7 bases from J, leaving 13 bases between. The CDR3 is 14 amino acids. The chain's CDR3 is CASSLGGHAGEAFF. CDR3 DNA sequence: TGCGCCAGCAGCTTGGGAGGGCACGCAGGTGAAGCTTTCTTT.

As for this clone: Different DNA sequences within this sample yield the same CDR3. J is TRBJ2-3 and V is TRBV5-1; no reliable D call. V was pared by 0 bases and J by 0 bases, with 5 bases between. Germline CDR1 SGHRS, CDR2 YFSETQ. The CDR3 sequence is 14 residues long. Here the CDR3 DNA reads TGCGCCAGCAGCTTGGGAACTAGCACAGATACGCAGTATTTT. Its protein product is CASSLGTSTDTQYF. Using reference TRBV5-1 and TRBJ2-3 for the parts outside the CDR3, the full variable domain is KAGVTQTPRYLIKTRGQQVTLSCSPISGHRSVSWYQQTPGQGLQFLFEYFSETQRNKGNFPGRFSGRQFSNSRSEMNVSTLELGDSALYLCASSLGTSTDTQYFGPGTRLTVL.

This chain uses TRBV4-1 with TRBJ1-3; D is uncertain. The CDR3 spans 14 residues. The V gene lost 6 bases and the J gene lost 0 bases, with 9 bases spanning the gap. Germline V gives CDR1 MGHRA, CDR2 YSYEKL. In nucleotides, the CDR3 is TGCGCCAGCAGTGGTGTCGTCTCTGGAAACACCATATATTTT. Its translation is CASSGVVSGNTIYF.

The rearrangement joins TRBV2 to TRBJ2-7; 7 bases fit TRBD1. V was pared by 8 bases and J by 3 bases, with 7 bases of the junction left unmatched. This CDR3 has 13 amino acids. Germline CDR1 reads SNHLY; CDR2 reads FYNNEI. CDR3 nucleotides: TGTGCCAGCGAAGGGACAGCACGCTACGAGCAGTACTTC. Encoded protein: CASEGTARYEQYF.

The CDR3 sequence: CAIKPGTGGTYEQYF. CDR3 coding DNA: TGTGCCATCAAGCCTGGGACAGGGGGCACCTACGAGCAGTACTTC. The rearrangement uses TRBV10-3 and TRBJ2-7; TRBD1 matches at 12 bases. V lost 7 bases to trimming and J lost 2 bases; unmatched junction nucleotides: 6. This CDR3 contains 15 residues. The germline CDR1 and CDR2 sequences are ENHRY and SYGVKD.

The chain couples TRBV18 to TRBJ2-4; D ambiguous. The CDR3 has 18 residues. Germline V gene sequence: CDR1 KGHSH, CDR2 LQKENI. V shed 0 bases and J shed 1 base, with 16 bases lying between them. CDR3 region: CASSPPGSSVRAKNIQYF. The CDR3, as DNA: TGTGCCAGCTCACCACCGGGCAGCTCCGTGAGGGCCAAAAACATTCAGTACTTC.